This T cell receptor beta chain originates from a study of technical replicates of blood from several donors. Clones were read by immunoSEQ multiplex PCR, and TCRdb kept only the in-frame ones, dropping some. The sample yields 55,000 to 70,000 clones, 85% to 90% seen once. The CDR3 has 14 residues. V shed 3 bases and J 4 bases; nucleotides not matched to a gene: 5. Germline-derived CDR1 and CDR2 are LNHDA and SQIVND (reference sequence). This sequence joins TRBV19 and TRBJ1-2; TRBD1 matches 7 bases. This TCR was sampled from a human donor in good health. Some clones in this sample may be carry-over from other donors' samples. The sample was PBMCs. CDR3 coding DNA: TGTGCCAGTAGTATGGACAGGCCGATCTATGGCTACACCTTC. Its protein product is CASSMDRPIYGYTF.